One and the same sample provided the 20 T cell receptor beta chains below, sequenced in a study of blood T cell repertoires in COVID-19. Clones were sequenced by immunoSEQ multiplex PCR, and TCRdb holds only the in-frame ones, with some missing. Seen here are about 80,000 clones, about four fifths observed once, and the top ten hold around 9%. The specimen was peripheral blood. Source of these receptors: a human donor in a cohort sampled during active COVID-19.

The chain is built from TRBV6-6 and TRBJ2-5; 9 bases are shared with TRBD1. CDR1 MNHNY and CDR2 SVGAGI come from the germline V gene (reference sequence). The CDR3 totals 15 residues. The junction had 7 bases not matched to a gene; V was cut back by 4 bases and J by 4 bases. The CDR3 DNA reads TGTGCCAGCAGTTCAACAGGGGGCGCGGGAGAGACCCAGTACTTC. Translation: CASSSTGGAGETQYF.

The gene calls are TRBV15 and TRBJ2-2, with a possible D match to TRBD2 (5 bases). V gave up 0 bases and J gave up 6 bases, with 8 bases separating them. This CDR3 comprises 14 residues. Germline values: CDR1 LNHNV, CDR2 YYDKDF (reference sequence). CDR3 nucleotides: TGTGCCACCAGCAGAGATGCGGGCCCCGGGGAGCTGTTTTTT. Protein: CATSRDAGPGELFF.

The chain couples TRBV30 to TRBJ1-2, with 9 bases identical to TRBD1. The CDR3 length is 14 residues. Unmatched junction bases numbered 2, after V lost 0 bases and J lost 3 bases. Germline CDR1 GTSNPN, CDR2 SVGIG (reference sequence). CDR3 bases: TGTGCCTGGAGTGTAGACAGGGGGGACTATGGCTACACCTTC. Encoded protein: CAWSVDRGDYGYTF.

This clone has a single count. V usage is TRBV9 and J usage is TRBJ1-6; D is uncertain. V lost 0 bases and J lost 12, with 10 bases in between. The CDR3 contains 13 residues. Per germline, CDR1 SGDLS and CDR2 YYNGEE. CDR3 coding DNA: TGTGCCAGCAGCGTAGGGGCAGGCCAACCCCTCCACTTT. This sequence encodes CASSVGAGQPLHF.

This rearrangement joins TRBV7-9 to TRBJ2-3; 10 nucleotides agree with TRBD2. The CDR3 is made up of 18 amino acids. J lost 0 bases, V lost 5 bases, and 11 bases had no gene match. Germline V CDR1 and CDR2: SEHNR, FQNEAQ (reference sequence). CDR3 DNA sequence: TGTGCCAGCAGCCTGCTAGCGGGAGATTTATTGAGCACAGATACGCAGTATTTT. Protein sequence: CASSLLAGDLLSTDTQYF. The full variable domain, in which reference TRBV7-9 and TRBJ2-3 provide the parts outside the CDR3, is DTGVSQNPRHKITKRGQNVTFRCDPISEHNRLYWYRQTLGQGPEFLTYFQNEAQLEKSRLLSDRFSAERPKGSFSTLEIQRTEQGDSAMYLCASSLLAGDLLSTDTQYFGPGTRLTVL.

The rearrangement uses TRBV5-1 and TRBJ2-1, with a possible D match to TRBD2 (6 bases). This CDR3 is 16 amino acids long. With 1 base removed from V and 9 bases from J, the gap between germline ends came to 20 bases. Per germline, CDR1 SGHRS and CDR2 YFSETQ. The CDR3 nucleotides are TGCGCCAGCAGCTTGCTGCCCGGAGGGGCGCAAGGTGAGCAGTTCTTC. It codes for CASSLLPGGAQGEQFF.

The rearrangement joins TRBV7-9 to TRBJ2-3; D perhaps matches TRBD1 (5 bases). The CDR3 contains 14 residues. Germline values: CDR1 SEHNR, CDR2 FQNEAQ (reference sequence). The germline V and J ends were trimmed by 2 bases and 2 bases, with 8 bases remaining between them. The CDR3 nucleotides read TGTGCCAGCAGCTTAAGTGGGGCCACAGATACGCAGTATTTT. Residues: CASSLSGATDTQYF. The whole variable domain, filled in from reference TRBV7-9 and TRBJ2-3, reads DTGVSQNPRHKITKRGQNVTFRCDPISEHNRLYWYRQTLGQGPEFLTYFQNEAQLEKSRLLSDRFSAERPKGSFSTLEIQRTEQGDSAMYLCASSLSGATDTQYFGPGTRLTVL.

CDR3 DNA: TGTGCCAGCATCCCGGGACTAGGGGGGTCATCTGGGGCCAACGTCCTGACTTTC. Translation: CASIPGLGGSSGANVLTF. The chain combines TRBV2 with TRBJ2-6; 8 nucleotides match TRBD2. V trimming: 7 bases; J trimming: 1 base; junction bases outside the gene matches: 12. Germline CDR1 reads SNHLY; CDR2 reads FYNNEI. This CDR3 is built from 18 residues. Full variable domain (outside the CDR3, taken from reference TRBV2 and TRBJ2-6): EPEVTQTPSHQVTQMGQEVILRCVPISNHLYFYWYRQILGQKVEFLVSFYNNEISEKSEIFDDQFSVERPDGSNFTLKIRSTKLEDSAMYFCASIPGLGGSSGANVLTFGAGSRLTVL.

This clone was picked up one time. CDR3 nucleotide sequence: TGTGCCAGTAGTCCACGACAGAACACTGAAGCTTTCTTT. This encodes CASSPRQNTEAFF. V is TRBV19 and J is TRBJ1-1; D remains ambiguous. This CDR3 is 13 amino acids long. Germline assignment: CDR1 LNHDA and CDR2 SQIVND (reference sequence). The V gene lost 5 bases and the J gene lost 1 base, with 8 bases spanning the gap.

V and J are TRBV29-1 and TRBJ1-5; 9 nucleotides match TRBD1. CDR1 and CDR2 (germline): SQVTM, ANQGSEA. Trimming at V came to 6 bases and at J to 0 bases, leaving 6 bases not matched to a gene. The CDR3 spans 15 residues. As DNA, the CDR3 is TGCAGCGTGGGGACAGGGACTGATAGCAATCAGCCCCAGCATTTT. This translates into CSVGTGTDSNQPQHF.

The sample holds one count of this clone. CDR3 in amino acids: CASSFLDRGYEQYF. CDR3 bases: TGTGCCAGCAGCTTCCTGGACAGGGGCTACGAGCAGTACTTC. V is TRBV5-6 and J is TRBJ2-7, with 9 bases matching TRBD1. Germline-derived CDR1 and CDR2 are SGHDT and YYEEEE. Germline trimming cut 2 bases from V and 3 bases from J; bases unmatched to any gene: 3. This CDR3 is 14 amino acids long.

This rearrangement joins TRBV4-1 to TRBJ1-5; D might be TRBD1 (6 bases). The CDR3 runs to 15 residues. Germline-derived CDR1 and CDR2 are MGHRA and YSYEKL. The V end lost 0 bases, the J end lost 7 bases, and 13 bases lay between the germline ends. CDR3: CASSQERTDGQPQHF. The CDR3 nucleotides are TGCGCCAGCAGCCAAGAGAGGACAGATGGACAGCCCCAGCATTTT.

This chain uses TRBV23-1 with TRBJ2-6; 9 bases are shared with TRBD1. TRBV23-1 is an open reading frame, and its role is uncertain. This CDR3 spans 17 amino acids. The V gene end was trimmed by 6 bases and the J gene end by 0 bases; junction bases not matched to a gene: 6. This chain's CDR3 is CASRRDRENSGANVLTF. The DNA of the CDR3 is TGCGCCAGCAGGCGGGACAGGGAAAACTCTGGGGCCAACGTCCTGACTTTC.

A note on this clone: Compared with germline, one end of the junction differs, possibly owing to a read error. The chain combines TRBV7-3 with TRBJ1-1; D gene unclear. Germline CDR1 reads SGHTA; CDR2 reads FQGTGA. The CDR3 contains 13 residues. The CDR3 loop reads CASSLLRSTQAFF. CDR3 nucleotide sequence: TGTGCCAGCAGCCTACTTCGGTCCACTCAAGCTTTCTTT.

V usage is TRBV30 and J usage is TRBJ2-5; a weak D match, TRBD2 (6 bases). Germline loops: CDR1 GTSNPN, CDR2 SVGIG (reference sequence). CDR3 length: 13 residues. Trimming shortened V by 6 bases and J by 5 bases, and 16 bases separated the two germline ends. CDR3 sequence reads: CACARRVRETQYF. The CDR3 DNA follows: TGTGCCTGCGCCCGGAGGGTGCGGGAGACCCAGTACTTC.

V is TRBV2 and J is TRBJ2-7, with a tentative D call TRBD2 (5 bases). From germline, CDR1 is SNHLY and CDR2 FYNNEI. CDR3 length: 16 amino acids. V dropped 8 bases and J dropped 4 bases, with 24 bases sitting between them. The CDR3 region has the DNA TGTGCCAGCTGGGATGTGGGAGCAGCAGCAACTTACGAGCAGTACTTC. It is translated as CASWDVGAAATYEQYF.

CDR3 DNA sequence: TGTGCCAGCAGCTTAGGTATCTGGACTAGCGGGAATTCAGATACGCAGTATTTT. Protein sequence: CASSLGIWTSGNSDTQYF. The rearrangement uses TRBV7-3 and TRBJ2-3; the match to TRBD2 covers 12 bases. There are 18 residues in the CDR3. Germline V gene data show CDR1 as SGHTA and CDR2 as FQGTGA. Losses at the gene ends were 2 bases for V and 4 bases for J; bases not matched to a gene: 10. The full variable domain, completed using reference TRBV7-3 and TRBJ2-3, is GAGVSQTPSNKVTEKGKYVELRCDPISGHTALYWYRQSLGQGPEFLIYFQGTGAADDSGLPNDRFFAVRPEGSVSTLKIQRTERGDSAVYLCASSLGIWTSGNSDTQYFGPGTRLTVL.

J is TRBJ2-7 and V is TRBV29-1, with 7 bases that match TRBD1. Trimming took 4 bases from V and 6 from J; bases not matched to a gene: 3. CDR1 is SQVTM and CDR2 is ANQGSEA in the germline V gene. The CDR3 length is 11 residues. The CDR3 bases are TGCAGCGTTGTGGGACAGTCCGAGCAGTACTTC. Translating gives CSVVGQSEQYF.

This rearrangement joins TRBV6-5 to TRBJ1-1; TRBD1 matches 10 bases. The CDR3 sequence is 13 residues long. With 4 bases clipped from V and 7 bases from J, the junction kept 3 bases outside the gene matches. Germline loops: CDR1 MNHEY, CDR2 SVGAGI. This chain's CDR3 is CASSWDRGLEAFF. The CDR3 bases are TGTGCCAGCAGTTGGGACAGGGGTCTTGAAGCTTTCTTT.

This chain uses TRBV7-2 with TRBJ1-1; D not certain. Germline CDR1 is SGHTA and CDR2 is FQGNSA. V lost 1 base and J 1 base, leaving 7 bases between the germline ends. The CDR3 covers 14 residues. The CDR3 reads CASSLGQANTEAFF. CDR3 nucleotides: TGTGCCAGCAGCTTAGGGCAGGCGAACACTGAAGCTTTCTTT.